The present T cell receptor beta chain was sequenced within a study of shared clonotypes between healthy human individuals. Using immunoSEQ multiplex PCR, the repertoire was profiled, and TCRdb retains in-frame clones only, with some absent. Of about 230,000 clones listed, approximately 65% are singletons. The length of the CDR3 is 13 residues. Trimming took off 6 bases at V and 5 bases at J, with 11 bases between the two ends. Looked up from germline, CDR1 is MNHEY and CDR2 is SVGAGI. The source of this sequence is a young man in good health. The chain uses TRBV6-5 and TRBJ1-5; D not resolved. The sequenced material came from memory CD4+ T cells sorted from blood. Subset defined: CD45RA-negative fraction. The CDR3 spells CASRHNSDQPQHF. The DNA for the CDR3 is TGTGCCAGCAGACACAACAGCGATCAGCCCCAGCATTTT.